Sequencing of this T cell receptor (beta chain) was carried out in a study of cytomegalovirus exposure and HLA in healthy donors. Study-level background: An early data release held tens of millions of unique TCRs from HLA-typed donors. Study-wide results and limits: Researchers reportedly found TCR beta sequences accurately predicted most subjects' HLA-A and HLA-B alleles.

As regards this clone: Its antigen is as yet unknown.

Germline CDR1 reads MNHNS; CDR2 reads SASEGT. This CDR3 has 15 residues. J gave up 7 bases and V 2 bases, and 7 bases lay outside the gene matches. The PCR ran on 60 Vbeta and 13 Jbeta primers. Generated by immunoSEQ multiplex PCR, the TCRdb table keeps only in-frame clones and is missing some. The table shows 150,000 to 200,000 clones, with about 77% occurring only once. The rearrangement links TRBV6-1 to TRBJ1-4, with 7 bases aligning to TRBD1. The sample was PBMCs. The clonotype comes from a young woman in good health and CMV-seropositive. The CDR3, as DNA: TGTGCCAGCAGTGAACTAACAGGGGTGGGTGAAAAACTGTTTTTT. This translates into CASSELTGVGEKLFF.